Listed here are 13 T cell receptor beta chains from one sample, sequenced in a study of cytomegalovirus exposure and HLA in healthy donors. The PCR was carried out with 60 Vbeta primers and 13 Jbeta primers. Produced via immunoSEQ multiplex PCR; TCRdb's table is partial and in-frame only. The sample shows 190,000 or so clones, roughly four fifths of them seen only once. The sample taken for sequencing was PBMCs. These receptor sequences come from a man aged 50 to 60 in good health and CMV-seronegative.

The V and J genes are TRBV19 and TRBJ2-7; no firm D call. The CDR3 totals 14 residues. Deletions cut 5 bases from V and 2 bases from J, with 13 bases between. Germline V gene lookup returns CDR1 LNHDA and CDR2 SQIVND (reference sequence). The CDR3 nucleotides are TGTGCCAGTAGTCCGTTACAGAATACCTACGAGCAGTACTTC. Translation: CASSPLQNTYEQYF.

For the CDR3, the DNA is TGTGCCAGTAGTTACCGGGACAGGGGGCTCCAGGATACGCAGTATTTT. This gives the protein CASSYRDRGLQDTQYF. This chain uses TRBV19 with TRBJ2-3; 12 positions agree with TRBD1. Trimming cost V 5 bases and J 6 bases; bases outside gene matches: 9. The CDR3 has 16 amino acids. Germline CDR1 LNHDA, CDR2 SQIVND (reference sequence).

V and J are TRBV7-9 and TRBJ1-2; the match to TRBD1 covers 7 bases. With 5 bases clipped from V and 2 bases from J, the junction kept 5 bases outside the gene matches. This CDR3 has 14 residues. Germline-derived CDR1 and CDR2 are SEHNR and FQNEAQ (reference sequence). The CDR3 DNA is TGTGCCAGCAGCCCCGACAGGGTGAACTATGGCTACACCTTC. Its translation: CASSPDRVNYGYTF.

V gene TRBV18 combines with J gene TRBJ2-7, with a tentative D call TRBD1 (5 bases). CDR3 size: 14 residues. Germline CDR1 KGHSH, CDR2 LQKENI. V dropped 2 bases and J dropped 3 bases, with 11 bases sitting between them. The DNA of the CDR3 is TGTGCCAGCTCACCAAGGGGCACTTACTACGAGCAGTACTTC. Translated, it gives CASSPRGTYYEQYF. Based on the CDR3 plus reference TRBV18 and TRBJ2-7, the full variable domain is NAGVMQNPRHLVRRRGQEARLRCSPMKGHSHVYWYRQLPEEGLKFMVYLQKENIIDESGMPKERFSAEFPKEGPSILRIQQVVRGDSAAYFCASSPRGTYYEQYFGPGTRLTVT.

The rearrangement uses TRBV5-1 and TRBJ2-1, with D possibly being TRBD2 (5 bases). With 6 bases removed from V and 1 base from J, the gap between germline ends came to 14 bases. The CDR3 contains 15 residues. Germline V CDR1 and CDR2: SGHRS, YFSETQ. The chain's CDR3 is CASTKWTQSYNEQFF. The CDR3 bases are TGCGCCAGCACGAAATGGACTCAATCCTACAATGAGCAGTTCTTC.

This clone occurred once. The chain has TRBV6-4 and TRBJ2-2, with 7 positions matching TRBD1. CDR1 is MRHNA, CDR2 SNTAGT, per germline. The junction had 5 bases not matched to a gene; V was cut back by 6 bases and J by 4 bases. The CDR3 contains 14 residues. The CDR3, as DNA: TGTGCCAGCAGGAGACAGGGCCCCACCGGGGAGCTGTTTTTT. It translates to CASRRQGPTGELFF.

The chain carries TRBV5-1 and TRBJ2-3; 10 nucleotides line up with TRBD2. Unmatched junction bases numbered 8, after V lost 1 base and J lost 3 bases. CDR1 SGHRS and CDR2 YFSETQ come from the germline V gene. This CDR3 has 17 amino acids. The CDR3 sequence: CASSLPAGGTRTDTQYF. The CDR3 DNA reads as TGCGCCAGCAGCTTGCCAGCGGGGGGGACTAGGACAGATACGCAGTATTTT.

This sequence joins TRBV7-2 and TRBJ2-5; D uncertain. V was shortened by 5 bases and J by 5 bases, with 12 bases between the two germline ends. The CDR3 spans 13 residues. The germline V gene has CDR1 SGHTA and CDR2 FQGNSA. The CDR3 reads CASSTTSRETQYF. The CDR3 nucleotides are TGTGCCAGCAGCACCACGTCCCGGGAGACCCAGTACTTC.

There are a few counts of this clone. This chain uses TRBV7-2 with TRBJ1-1; 7 positions agree with TRBD1. The length of the CDR3 is 16 residues. From germline, CDR1 is SGHTA and CDR2 FQGNSA. Unmatched junction bases numbered 13, after V lost 5 bases and J lost 4 bases. The CDR3 here is CASSTRDRVGSTEAFF. CDR3 nucleotides: TGTGCCAGCAGCACCCGCGACAGGGTAGGAAGCACTGAAGCTTTCTTT.

This clone was seen a few times. This chain uses TRBV4-3 with TRBJ2-1; 7 bases are shared with TRBD1. The CDR3 totals 16 residues. Germline-derived CDR1 and CDR2 are LGHNA and YSLEER. V trimming: 0 bases; J trimming: 5 bases; junction bases outside the gene matches: 7. The CDR3 loop is CASSQDPRQGNNEQFF. Here the CDR3 DNA reads TGCGCCAGCAGCCAAGATCCACGACAGGGCAACAATGAGCAGTTCTTC.

The rearrangement joins TRBV6-1 to TRBJ2-5, with D maybe TRBD2 (6 bases). Germline assignment: CDR1 MNHNS and CDR2 SASEGT. CDR3 size: 13 residues. V was pared by 8 bases and J by 5 bases, with 15 bases between. DNA of the CDR3: TGTGCCAGCTCCCTCGGGGGTAGGGAGACCCAGTACTTC. Residues: CASSLGGRETQYF.

The rearrangement links TRBV7-3 to TRBJ2-5, with D perhaps TRBD2 (6 bases). The CDR3 runs 14 residues. The germline V gene has CDR1 SGHTA and CDR2 FQGTGA. V lost 3 bases and J 4 bases, leaving 12 bases between the germline ends. CDR3 in amino acids: CASSLEGWGETQYF. CDR3 in DNA: TGTGCCAGCAGCTTGGAGGGCTGGGGAGAGACCCAGTACTTC.

The chain recombines TRBV5-4 with TRBJ2-5; 7 bases map to TRBD2. This CDR3 contains 14 residues. Germline V gene sequence: CDR1 SGHNT, CDR2 YYREEE (reference sequence). J gave up 4 bases and V 4 bases, and 7 bases lay outside the gene matches. The DNA of the CDR3 is TGTGCCAGCAGCGGGGCGGGAGCGGCAGAGACCCAGTACTTC. Amino acids: CASSGAGAAETQYF.